The clone carrying this T cell receptor beta chain showed up just a few times. V lost 3 bases, J lost 6 bases, and 15 bases lay in between. CDR1 and CDR2 (germline): SGHTA, FQGTGA. The length of the CDR3 is 15 residues. TCRdb itself ran the RACE reads through MiXCR, one entry per CDR3 protein. Here the sample spans 50,000 to 75,000 distinct CDR3 sequences, approximately 11% being singletons. The data were obtained in a study of human T cells and chemical hapten exposure. Time point defined: patch test 3, about 24 weeks after DPC sensitization. Treatment denoted: therapeutic diphenylcyclopropenone sensitization with weekly scalp DPC.

V and J are TRBV7-3 and TRBJ2-1; D is tentatively TRBD1 or TRBD2 (5 bases each). Sequencing used whole blood, obtained in connection with sensitization to the hapten diphenylcyclopropenone (DPC). This TCR derives from a woman aged 25-40 years with alopecia areata. Some clones in this sample may be carry-over from other donors' samples. CDR3 coding DNA: TGTGCCAGCAGCTTCATGCCGGGGCCGGGCAATGAGCAGTTCTTC. Amino acid sequence: CASSFMPGPGNEQFF.